Below are 21 T cell receptor beta chains sequenced from a single sample in a study of shared clonotypes between healthy human individuals. Sequencing was performed with immunoSEQ multiplex PCR; in TCRdb, only in-frame clones are kept and a portion is missing. The data contain a few million clones, approximately 92% of them singletons. The sequenced material came from naive CD4+ T cells sorted from blood. Noted subset: CD45RA+ positively selected. The receptors come from a man aged 18-30 years in good health.

The J gene is TRBJ1-1, the V gene TRBV18, with D perhaps matching TRBD1 (5 bases). The germline V gene has CDR1 KGHSH and CDR2 LQKENI. V was clipped by 6 bases and J by 0 bases, with 11 bases between them. This CDR3 contains 14 residues. The CDR3 sequence is CASSRWGVNTEAFF. The CDR3 DNA follows: TGTGCCAGCTCCAGATGGGGGGTGAACACTGAAGCTTTCTTT.

The chain recombines TRBV7-2 with TRBJ2-1; tentative D call: TRBD2 (5 bases). Germline-derived CDR1 and CDR2 are SGHTA and FQGNSA. Trimming cost V 4 bases and J 6 bases, with 10 bases left between them. CDR3 size: 13 residues. CDR3 nucleotide sequence: TGTGCCAGCAGCTCCTCCGAGGGCAATGAGCAGTTCTTC. It translates to CASSSSEGNEQFF.

The chain employs TRBV18 and TRBJ1-4, with 7 bases identical to TRBD1. CDR1 and CDR2 from the germline V gene are KGHSH and LQKENI. There are 13 residues in the CDR3. Trimming at V came to 4 bases and at J to 7 bases, leaving 3 bases not matched to a gene. The CDR3 spells CASSRDSGEKLFF. DNA of the CDR3: TGTGCCAGCTCACGGGACAGTGGTGAAAAACTGTTTTTT.

The chain uses TRBV11-2 and TRBJ1-6; D is perhaps TRBD1 (6 bases). The CDR3 runs 16 residues. V was trimmed by 6 bases and J by 8 bases, leaving 20 bases between them. Looked up from germline, CDR1 is SGHAT and CDR2 is FQNNGV. DNA of the CDR3: TGTGCCAGCAGACCCCCGGGGAGGGGGTCTGATTCACCCCTCCACTTT. Amino acids: CASRPPGRGSDSPLHF.

This clone was counted a single time. The chain couples TRBV18 to TRBJ2-7, with TRBD1 matching over 7 bases. Germline V gene data show CDR1 as KGHSH and CDR2 as LQKENI. V shed 4 bases, J shed 7 bases, and the junction held 7 bases outside the gene matches. The CDR3 has 13 residues. The CDR3 region has the DNA TGTGCCAGCTCACAGGGGGCATCGGGGGAGCAGTACTTC. Its translation: CASSQGASGEQYF.

The chain has TRBV29-1 and TRBJ2-7, with TRBD2 identical over 7 bases. V was clipped by 7 bases and J by 0 bases; unmatched bases: 12. Germline values: CDR1 SQVTM, CDR2 ANQGSEA. The CDR3 is 15 residues long. The CDR3 is CSALYGRESSYEQYF. For the CDR3, the DNA is TGCAGCGCTTTGTATGGGCGGGAGTCCTCCTACGAGCAGTACTTC.

This chain joins TRBV18 and TRBJ1-5, with a tentative D call TRBD1 (6 bases). CDR1 and CDR2 from the germline V gene are KGHSH and LQKENI. The CDR3 length is 15 residues. The ends were cut back, 3 bases at V and 4 bases at J, with 13 bases in the middle. As DNA, the CDR3 is TGTGCCAGCTCACCCACGTTGGGGACAAATCAGCCCCAGCATTTT. Translation gives CASSPTLGTNQPQHF.

V is TRBV7-2 and J is TRBJ2-1; D unresolved. CDR3 length: 15 amino acids. The germline V and J ends were trimmed by 5 bases and 9 bases, with 20 bases remaining between them. Germline V CDR1 and CDR2: SGHTA, FQGNSA. The CDR3: CASSPSLLALGEQFF. The CDR3 DNA follows: TGTGCCAGCAGCCCCTCCCTCTTGGCTTTGGGTGAGCAGTTCTTC.

The chain is built from TRBV9 and TRBJ1-4; D not resolved. V shed 2 bases and J shed 5 bases, with 7 bases lying between them. From germline, CDR1 is SGDLS and CDR2 YYNGEE. The CDR3 is made up of 13 amino acids. The CDR3 loop reads CASSVNGNEKLFF. The CDR3 DNA follows: TGTGCCAGCAGCGTTAACGGGAATGAAAAACTGTTTTTT.

As concerns this clone: The identical CDR3 is also encoded by other nucleotide sequences in the sample. The rearrangement uses TRBV7-2 and TRBJ2-3; unclear D gene. Trimming shortened V by 4 bases and J by 3 bases, and 11 bases separated the two germline ends. Germline CDR1 and CDR2: SGHTA and FQGNSA. This CDR3 region has 14 residues. The CDR3 loop reads CASSSQTGTDTQYF. CDR3 sequence (DNA): TGTGCCAGCAGCTCTCAGACTGGGACAGATACGCAGTATTTT.

The rearrangement links TRBV6-5 to TRBJ1-5; tentatively, D is TRBD1 (5 bases). The CDR3 runs to 15 residues. Germline lookup yields CDR1 MNHEY and CDR2 SVGAGI. V was clipped by 7 bases and J by 3 bases, with 16 bases between them. In DNA form, the CDR3 reads TGTGCCAGCAAAATCCGGGGGGGAATCAATCAGCCCCAGCATTTT. As protein: CASKIRGGINQPQHF.

Of note for this clone: In the same sample, other DNA sequences code for this CDR3. The chain couples TRBV7-9 to TRBJ1-1; no definite D call. CDR3 size: 14 residues. V was clipped by 1 base and J by 0 bases, with 6 bases between them. CDR1 is SEHNR, CDR2 FQNEAQ, per germline (reference sequence). In DNA, the CDR3 is TGTGCCAGCAGCTTAGGGCAGGTGAACACTGAAGCTTTCTTT. This encodes CASSLGQVNTEAFF.

The chain has TRBV5-4 and TRBJ1-1, with D perhaps matching TRBD1 (5 bases). The ends were cut back, 4 bases at V and 5 bases at J, with 15 bases in the middle. CDR3 size: 14 residues. CDR1 is SGHNT, CDR2 YYREEE, per germline (reference sequence). The CDR3 region has the DNA TGTGCCAGCAGCCCCCGCGGGGGAGAGACTGAAGCTTTCTTT. Protein product: CASSPRGGETEAFF.

This sequence joins TRBV10-2 and TRBJ2-2, with D possibly matching TRBD1 (5 bases). The V end was cut by 6 bases, the J end by 5 bases, with 10 bases between. CDR1 and CDR2 (germline): WSHSY, SAAADI. The CDR3 is 13 residues long. The CDR3 protein is CASSPQGTGELFF. The CDR3 coding sequence is TGCGCCAGCAGCCCCCAGGGTACCGGGGAGCTGTTTTTT.

The chain joins TRBV19 to TRBJ1-1; weak D call: TRBD1 (5 bases). With 8 bases removed from V and 10 bases from J, the gap between germline ends came to 14 bases. The CDR3 is made up of 11 amino acids. Germline-derived CDR1 and CDR2 are LNHDA and SQIVND (reference sequence). The CDR3 is CASEQDPPAFF. The CDR3 DNA sequence: TGTGCCAGTGAACAGGATCCGCCAGCTTTCTTT.

This chain uses TRBV7-9 with TRBJ2-7; 9 bases agree with TRBD2. With 5 bases clipped from V and 5 bases from J, the junction kept 10 bases outside the gene matches. The CDR3 is made up of 15 amino acids. Germline V CDR1 and CDR2: SEHNR, FQNEAQ (reference sequence). The CDR3 loop reads CASSREAGGWNEQYF. CDR3 DNA sequence: TGTGCCAGCAGCCGTGAGGCGGGAGGGTGGAACGAGCAGTACTTC.

Concerning this clone: Other DNA variants within this sample encode the same CDR3. The V gene is TRBV19, the J gene TRBJ1-3; D is unclear. Germline V gene data show CDR1 as LNHDA and CDR2 as SQIVND (reference sequence). V was shortened by 4 bases and J by 0 bases, with 7 bases between the two germline ends. This CDR3 spans 14 amino acids. CDR3 protein: CASSRAGSGNTIYF. In DNA, the CDR3 is TGTGCCAGTAGTAGGGCAGGCTCTGGAAACACCATATATTTT. Drawing the rest from reference TRBV19 and TRBJ1-3, the complete variable domain is DGGITQSPKYLFRKEGQNVTLSCEQNLNHDAMYWYRQDPGQGLRLIYYSQIVNDFQKGDIAEGYSVSREKKESFPLTVTSAQKNPTAFYLCASSRAGSGNTIYFGEGSWLTVV.

About this clone: In the same sample, other DNA sequences code for this CDR3. The chain couples TRBV9 to TRBJ2-5; possibly TRBD2 for D (7 bases). CDR3 size: 14 residues. The germline CDR1 and CDR2 sequences are SGDLS and YYNGEE. The germline V and J ends were trimmed by 0 bases and 5 bases, with 11 bases remaining between them. CDR3 residues: CASSVEGGRETQYF. DNA for the CDR3: TGTGCCAGCAGCGTAGAGGGGGGGCGGGAGACCCAGTACTTC.

The chain is built from TRBV5-1 and TRBJ2-5; D could derive from TRBD1 or TRBD2 (5 bases each). Germline CDR1 is SGHRS and CDR2 is YFSETQ. The CDR3 consists of 15 residues. Trimming cost V 3 bases and J 4 bases, with 16 bases left between them. The CDR3 loop is CASSSTGRDGETQYF. Here the CDR3 DNA reads TGCGCCAGCAGCTCCACCGGAAGGGACGGAGAGACCCAGTACTTC.

The J gene is TRBJ1-5, the V gene TRBV18, with D perhaps TRBD1 (5 bases). V was trimmed by 2 bases and J by 6 bases, leaving 11 bases between them. The CDR3 spans 14 residues. Germline CDR1 and CDR2: KGHSH and LQKENI. CDR3 in amino acids: CASSPSTTVQPQHF. The CDR3 DNA is TGTGCCAGCTCACCATCTACGACAGTTCAGCCCCAGCATTTT. Looking up the rest from reference TRBV18 and TRBJ1-5 gives the full variable domain: NAGVMQNPRHLVRRRGQEARLRCSPMKGHSHVYWYRQLPEEGLKFMVYLQKENIIDESGMPKERFSAEFPKEGPSILRIQQVVRGDSAAYFCASSPSTTVQPQHFGDGTRLSIL.

V gene TRBV7-9 combines with J gene TRBJ2-7; D is undetermined. Germline loops: CDR1 SEHNR, CDR2 FQNEAQ (reference sequence). CDR3 size: 14 residues. Trimming cost V 5 bases and J 2 bases, with 13 bases left between them. CDR3 amino acids: CASSPGSWPYEQYF. In nucleotides, the CDR3 is TGTGCCAGCAGCCCCGGCAGTTGGCCCTACGAGCAGTACTTC.